This T cell receptor beta chain stems from a study of high-grade serous ovarian cancer treatment subgroups. About the study: Mean per sample: approximately 13,000 reads, 7,400 or so unique TCR beta rearrangements.

Notes on this clone: A read error may account for a junction end that differs from germline. This specimen includes other DNA sequences encoding the same CDR3.

The germline CDR1 and CDR2 sequences are MNHNS and SASEGT. This CDR3 contains 15 residues. Data came from immunoSEQ multiplex PCR; TCRdb stores just in-frame clones and leaves some out. The data show around 5,500 clones, around 81% seen once. The tumor samples were collected prior to definitive surgery or chemotherapy. The source material was tumor tissue. V is TRBV6-1 and J is TRBJ1-2, with D hard to call. This receptor was identified in a human donor with high-grade serous ovarian cancer. The CDR3 DNA sequence: TGTGCCAGCATTAAACGGACGGAAGCTAACTATGGCTACACCTTT. This gives the protein CASIKRTEANYGYTF.